Only one count was recorded for the clone carrying this T cell receptor beta chain. This record comes from a study of OX40 agonist ivuxolimab in advanced cancers. Study-wide context: Ivuxolimab, which patients received intravenously every 2 weeks, was dosed at 0.01 to 10 mg/kg.

This table comes from immunoSEQ multiplex PCR, and its TCRdb copy is limited to in-frame clones, with some not included. Of tens of thousands of clones in the sample, approximately 85% were seen once. V was pared by 5 bases and J by 0 bases, with 14 bases between. Germline assignment: CDR1 MDHEN and CDR2 SYDVKM. This CDR3 has 16 residues. Blood sampling took place at baseline, cycle 4 day 1, and cycle 7 day 1. The sequence was collected from an adult with an advanced solid tumor such as melanoma, head and neck, liver or kidney cancer. The chain recombines TRBV28 with TRBJ1-5; a weak D match, TRBD1 (5 bases). The material was CD4+ or CD8+ T cells sorted from blood, obtained in a trial of the OX40 agonist ivuxolimab. The CDR3 region is CASSRVGGLSNQPQHF. As DNA, the CDR3 is TGTGCCAGCAGTCGCGTGGGGGGTCTTAGCAATCAGCCCCAGCATTTT.